This TCR beta chain was recovered during a study of blood T cell repertoires in COVID-19. Study-level information: The analysed material was cDNA or gDNA that came from T cells, B-cell-depleted T cells, or PBMCs.

From germline, CDR1 is MDHEN and CDR2 SYDVKM. V shed 2 bases and J shed 14 bases, with 13 bases lying between them. This CDR3 has 13 amino acids. Measured with immunoSEQ multiplex PCR; TCRdb has only the in-frame clones, and not every one. This sample yields 400,000 to 450,000 clones, of which around nine tenths are seen a single time; 0.7% to 1% belongs to the top ten. The chain recombines TRBV28 with TRBJ1-6; D ambiguous. The sequence came from a man between 18 and 35 years old with COVID-19, enrolled during active disease. The sequencing input was peripheral blood. The CDR3 sequence: CASSLPASYALHF. The CDR3 DNA follows: TGTGCCAGCAGTTTACCTGCCAGTTATGCCCTCCACTTT. The variable domain in full, completed from reference TRBV28 and TRBJ1-6, reads DVKVTQSSRYLVKRTGEKVFLECVQDMDHENMFWYRQDPGLGLRLIYFSYDVKMKEKGDIPEGYSVSREKKERFSLILESASTNQTSMYLCASSLPASYALHFGNGTRLTVT.